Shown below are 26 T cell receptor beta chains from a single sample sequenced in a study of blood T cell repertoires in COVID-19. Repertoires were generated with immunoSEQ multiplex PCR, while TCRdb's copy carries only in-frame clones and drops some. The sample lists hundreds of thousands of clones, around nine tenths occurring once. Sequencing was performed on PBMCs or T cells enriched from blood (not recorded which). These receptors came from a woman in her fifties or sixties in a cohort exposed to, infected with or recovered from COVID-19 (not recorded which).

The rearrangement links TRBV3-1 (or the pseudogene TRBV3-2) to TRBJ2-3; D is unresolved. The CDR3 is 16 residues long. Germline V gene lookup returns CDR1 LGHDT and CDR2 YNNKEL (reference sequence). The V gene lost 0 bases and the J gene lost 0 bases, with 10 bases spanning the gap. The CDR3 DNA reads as TGTGCCAGCAGCCAAGACCAGAAACCTAGCACAGATACGCAGTATTTT. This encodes CASSQDQKPSTDTQYF.

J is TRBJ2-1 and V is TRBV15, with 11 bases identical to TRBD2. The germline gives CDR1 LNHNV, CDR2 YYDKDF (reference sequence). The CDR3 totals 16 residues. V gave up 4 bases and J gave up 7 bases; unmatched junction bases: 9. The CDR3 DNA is TGTGCCACCAGCACACAAAGGACTAGCGGGCCGAATGAGCAGTTCTTC. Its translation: CATSTQRTSGPNEQFF.

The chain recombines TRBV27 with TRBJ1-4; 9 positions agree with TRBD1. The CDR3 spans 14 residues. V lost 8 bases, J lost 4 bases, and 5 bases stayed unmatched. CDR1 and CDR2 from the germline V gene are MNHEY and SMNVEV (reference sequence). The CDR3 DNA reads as TGTGCCAGCCGACCGGGACAGGGTAATGAAAAACTGTTTTTT. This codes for CASRPGQGNEKLFF.

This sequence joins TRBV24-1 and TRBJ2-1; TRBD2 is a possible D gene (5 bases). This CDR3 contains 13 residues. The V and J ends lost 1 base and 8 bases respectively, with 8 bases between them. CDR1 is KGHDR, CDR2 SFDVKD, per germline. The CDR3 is CATSDFGVYEQFF. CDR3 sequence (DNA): TGTGCCACCAGTGATTTCGGGGTGTATGAGCAGTTCTTC.

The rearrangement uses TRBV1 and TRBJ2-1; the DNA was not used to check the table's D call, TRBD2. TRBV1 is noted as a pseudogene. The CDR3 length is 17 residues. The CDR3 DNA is TGCACCAGCAGCCACCGGACTAGCGGGGACCTCTACAATGAGCAGTTCTTC. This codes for CTSSHRTSGDLYNEQFF.

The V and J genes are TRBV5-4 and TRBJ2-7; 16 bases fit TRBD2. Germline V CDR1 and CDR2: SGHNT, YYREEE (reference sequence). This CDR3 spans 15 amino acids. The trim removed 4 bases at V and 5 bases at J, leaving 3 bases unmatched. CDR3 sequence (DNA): TGTGCCAGCAGCCCTGGGACTAGCGGGAGGGACGAGCAGTACTTC. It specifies CASSPGTSGRDEQYF.

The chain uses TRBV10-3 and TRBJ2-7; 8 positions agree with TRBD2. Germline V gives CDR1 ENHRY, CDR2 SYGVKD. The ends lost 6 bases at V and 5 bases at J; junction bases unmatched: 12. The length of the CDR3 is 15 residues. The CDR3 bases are TGTGCCATCAGCCCTAATAGCGGGAAAGTTGACGAGCAGTACTTC. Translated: CAISPNSGKVDEQYF.

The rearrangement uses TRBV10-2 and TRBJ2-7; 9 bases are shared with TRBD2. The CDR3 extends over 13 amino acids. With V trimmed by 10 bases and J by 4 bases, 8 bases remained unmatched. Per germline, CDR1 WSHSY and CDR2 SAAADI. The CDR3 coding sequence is TGCGCCATCTCGACTAGCGGAGCTTACGAGCAGTACTTC. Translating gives CAISTSGAYEQYF.

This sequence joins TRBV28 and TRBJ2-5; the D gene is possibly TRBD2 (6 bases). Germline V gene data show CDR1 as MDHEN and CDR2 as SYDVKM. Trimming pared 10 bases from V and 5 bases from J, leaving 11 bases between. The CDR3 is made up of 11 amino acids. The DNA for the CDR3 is TGTGCCACCACAGCGGGCGAGACCCAGTACTTC. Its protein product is CATTAGETQYF.

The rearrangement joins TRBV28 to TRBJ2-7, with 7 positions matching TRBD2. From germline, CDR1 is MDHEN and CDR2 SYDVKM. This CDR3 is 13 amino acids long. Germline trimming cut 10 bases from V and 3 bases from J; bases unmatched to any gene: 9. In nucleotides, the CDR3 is TGTGCCACCCGCGGGAGCGCAGACTACGAGCAGTACTTC. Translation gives CATRGSADYEQYF.

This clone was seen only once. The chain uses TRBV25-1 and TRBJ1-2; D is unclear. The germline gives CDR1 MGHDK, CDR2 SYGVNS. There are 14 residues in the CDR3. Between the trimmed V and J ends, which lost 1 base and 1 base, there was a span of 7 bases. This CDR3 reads CASSEWNSNYGYTF. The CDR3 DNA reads TGTGCCAGCAGTGAATGGAACAGTAACTATGGCTACACCTTC.

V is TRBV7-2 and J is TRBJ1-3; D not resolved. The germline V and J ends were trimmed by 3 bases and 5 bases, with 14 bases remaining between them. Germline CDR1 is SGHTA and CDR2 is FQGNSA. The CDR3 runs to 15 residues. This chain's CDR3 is CASSFEQTGRNTIYF. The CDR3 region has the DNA TGTGCCAGCAGCTTCGAACAGACGGGGAGAAACACCATATATTTT.

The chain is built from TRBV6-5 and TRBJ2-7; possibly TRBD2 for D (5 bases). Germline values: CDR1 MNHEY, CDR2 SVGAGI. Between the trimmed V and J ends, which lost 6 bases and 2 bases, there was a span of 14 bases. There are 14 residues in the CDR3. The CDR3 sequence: CASRRHDGAYEQYF. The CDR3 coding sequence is TGTGCCAGCAGGAGGCACGACGGGGCCTACGAGCAGTACTTC.

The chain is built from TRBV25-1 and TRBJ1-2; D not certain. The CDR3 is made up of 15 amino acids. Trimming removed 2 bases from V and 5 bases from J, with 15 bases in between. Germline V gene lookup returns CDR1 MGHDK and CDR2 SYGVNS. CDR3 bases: TGTGCCAGCAGTGAAGGAAGAGGGCGCCAGTATGGCTACACCTTC. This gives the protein CASSEGRGRQYGYTF.

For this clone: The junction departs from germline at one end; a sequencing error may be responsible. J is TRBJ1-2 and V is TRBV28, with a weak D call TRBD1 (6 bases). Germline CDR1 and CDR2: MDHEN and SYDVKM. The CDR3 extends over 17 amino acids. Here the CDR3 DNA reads TGTGTCAGCAGTACCGCTTCTTGGACAGTCTCCCCTAGGGGCTACACCTTC. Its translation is CVSSTASWTVSPRGYTF.

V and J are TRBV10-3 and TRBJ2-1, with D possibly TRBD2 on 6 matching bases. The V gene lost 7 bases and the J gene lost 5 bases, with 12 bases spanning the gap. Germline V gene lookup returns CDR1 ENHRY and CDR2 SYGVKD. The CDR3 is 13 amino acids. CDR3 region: CAIKERVDNEQFF. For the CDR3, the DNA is TGTGCCATCAAAGAGCGGGTAGACAATGAGCAGTTCTTC.

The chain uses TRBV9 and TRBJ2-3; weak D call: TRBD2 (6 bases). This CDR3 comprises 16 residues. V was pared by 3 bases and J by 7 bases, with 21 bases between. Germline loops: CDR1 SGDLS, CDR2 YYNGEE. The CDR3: CASSARRGNGRNTQYF. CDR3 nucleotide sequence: TGTGCCAGCAGCGCCCGCCGTGGCAACGGGAGAAATACGCAGTATTTT. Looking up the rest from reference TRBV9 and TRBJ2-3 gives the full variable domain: DSGVTQTPKHLITATGQRVTLRCSPRSGDLSVYWYQQSLDQGLQFLIQYYNGEERAKGNILERFSAQQFPDLHSELNLSSLELGDSALYFCASSARRGNGRNTQYFGPGTRLTVL.

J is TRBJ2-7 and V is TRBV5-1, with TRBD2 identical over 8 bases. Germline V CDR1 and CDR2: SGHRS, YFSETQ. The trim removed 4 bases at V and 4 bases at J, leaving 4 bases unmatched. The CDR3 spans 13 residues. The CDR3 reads CASSSLAGYEQYF. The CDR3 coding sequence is TGCGCCAGCAGCAGCTTAGCGGGGTACGAGCAGTACTTC.

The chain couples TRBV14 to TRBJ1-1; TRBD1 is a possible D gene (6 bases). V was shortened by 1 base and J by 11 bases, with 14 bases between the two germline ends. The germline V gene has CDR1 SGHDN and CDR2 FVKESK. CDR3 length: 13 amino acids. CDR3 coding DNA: TGTGCCAGCAGCCAAGCCCTCACAGGGTTGGCTTTCTTT. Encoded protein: CASSQALTGLAFF.

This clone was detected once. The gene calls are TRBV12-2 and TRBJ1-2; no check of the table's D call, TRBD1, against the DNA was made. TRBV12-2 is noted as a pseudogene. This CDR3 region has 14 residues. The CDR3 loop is CASRLECWHYGYTF. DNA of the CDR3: TGTGCAAGTCGCTTAGAATGCTGGCACTATGGCTACACCTTC.

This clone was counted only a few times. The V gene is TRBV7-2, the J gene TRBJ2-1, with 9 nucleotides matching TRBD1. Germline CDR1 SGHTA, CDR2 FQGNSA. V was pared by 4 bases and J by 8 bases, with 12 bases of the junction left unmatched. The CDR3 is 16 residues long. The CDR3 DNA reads TGTGCCAGCAGCTGGACCGGGACAGGGATTGGCGATGAGCAGTTCTTC. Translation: CASSWTGTGIGDEQFF.

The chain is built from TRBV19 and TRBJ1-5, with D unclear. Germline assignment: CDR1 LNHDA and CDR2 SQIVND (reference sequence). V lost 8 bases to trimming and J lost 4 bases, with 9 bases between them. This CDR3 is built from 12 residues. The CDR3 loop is CASEVRNQPQHF. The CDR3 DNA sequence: TGTGCCAGTGAGGTCCGAAATCAGCCCCAGCATTTT.

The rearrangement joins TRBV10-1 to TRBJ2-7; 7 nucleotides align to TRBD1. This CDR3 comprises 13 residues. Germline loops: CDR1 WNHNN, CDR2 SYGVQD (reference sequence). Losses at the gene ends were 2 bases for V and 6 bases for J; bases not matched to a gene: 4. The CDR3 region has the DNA TGCGCCAGCAGTGAGGCCGACAGGGCCGAGCAGTACTTC. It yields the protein CASSEADRAEQYF.

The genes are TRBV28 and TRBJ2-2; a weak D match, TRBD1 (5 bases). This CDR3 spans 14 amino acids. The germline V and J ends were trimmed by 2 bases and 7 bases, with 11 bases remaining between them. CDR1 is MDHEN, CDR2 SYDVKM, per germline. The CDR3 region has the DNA TGTGCCAGCAGTTTAGGTCCGCAGGGCGGGGAGCTGTTTTTT. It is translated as CASSLGPQGGELFF.

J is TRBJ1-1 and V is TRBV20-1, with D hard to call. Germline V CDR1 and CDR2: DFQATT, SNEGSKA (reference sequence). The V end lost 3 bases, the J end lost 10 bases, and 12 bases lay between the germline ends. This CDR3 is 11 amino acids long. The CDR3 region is CSASSASGAFF. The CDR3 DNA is TGCAGTGCTAGTAGTGCTTCGGGAGCTTTCTTT.

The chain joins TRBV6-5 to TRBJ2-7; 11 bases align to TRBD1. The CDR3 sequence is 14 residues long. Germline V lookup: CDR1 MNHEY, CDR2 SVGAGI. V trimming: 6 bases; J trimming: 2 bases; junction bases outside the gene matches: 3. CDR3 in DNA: TGTGCCAGCAGGGGGACAGGGGGGACCTACGAGCAGTACTTC. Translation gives CASRGTGGTYEQYF.